This TCR beta chain was sequenced during a study of STAT5B mutations in CD4+ large granular lymphocyte leukemia. The assay was run at survey level. Clones were read by immunoSEQ multiplex PCR, and TCRdb kept only the in-frame ones, dropping some. This table holds 25,000 to 35,000 clones, approximately 80% found once. To note about this clone: Antigen unknown.

V trimming: 7 bases; J trimming: 3 bases; junction bases outside the gene matches: 4. The CDR3 covers 13 residues. The V gene's germline CDR1 is SGHNT and CDR2 YYREEE (reference sequence). Study outcomes and limitations: Compared with healthy controls (2/35), patient top clones favored TRBV06 (8/27).

V is TRBV5-4 and J is TRBJ2-3, with TRBD1 matching 8 bases. The specimen was CD4+ T cells from blood buffy coats. The sequence derives from a human donor in good health. The CDR3 protein is CASGRDRTDTQYF. CDR3 nucleotide sequence: TGTGCCAGCGGCCGGGACAGGACAGATACGCAGTATTTT. Looking up the rest from reference TRBV5-4 and TRBJ2-3 gives the full variable domain: ETGVTQSPTHLIKTRGQQVTLRCSSQSGHNTVSWYQQALGQGPQFIFQYYREEENGRGNFPPRFSGLQFPNYSSELNVNALELDDSALYLCASGRDRTDTQYFGPGTRLTVL.